This T cell receptor (beta chain) comes out of a study of blood T cell repertoires in COVID-19. Turning to the study itself: The cDNA or gDNA used as material had been derived from T cells, B-cell-depleted T cells, or PBMCs.

Individuals aged roughly 18 to 95 years were recruited from some 26 US areas. Categorization into cohorts depended on clinical history that participants reported. V lost 4 bases to trimming and J lost 4 bases, with 12 bases between them. CDR1 is SGHRS, CDR2 YFSETQ, per germline. The CDR3 is made up of 13 amino acids. Sequencing used immunoSEQ multiplex PCR; TCRdb keeps in-frame clones, though not all of them. Seen here are over 200,000 clones, around 89% observed once, and the top ten hold 8% to 10%. The clonotype comes from a man between 35 and 55 years old who had recovered from COVID-19. This chain connects TRBV5-1 to TRBJ2-7, with D maybe TRBD1 (6 bases). The sample was PBMCs or T cells enriched from blood (not recorded which). The DNA for the CDR3 is TGCGCCAGCAGCCCGGGACACCAATACGAGCAGTACTTC. Translating it yields CASSPGHQYEQYF.